This section outlines one TCR beta chain sequence together with its context. Antigen unknown. Each patient's relapse followed autologous stem cell transplantation, and brentuximab vedotin exposure varied. This record belongs to a study of PD-1 blockade in classical Hodgkin lymphoma. Study findings and constraints: Complete responders possessed baseline diversity comparable to newly diagnosed patients.

Generated by immunoSEQ multiplex PCR, the TCRdb table keeps only in-frame clones and is missing some. Here the sample spans about 14,000 clones, approximately 78% being singletons. CDR1 is SGDLS, CDR2 YYNGEE, per germline. V lost 6 bases to trimming and J lost 0 bases; unmatched junction nucleotides: 7. This CDR3 is 15 amino acids long. The sequence derives from a human donor with classical Hodgkin lymphoma. The genes are TRBV9 and TRBJ2-3, with TRBD1 identical over 7 bases. The sequences come from peripheral blood mononuclear cells (PBMCs), collected before the second cycle of nivolumab. This chain's CDR3 is CASTEGDSSTDTQYF. The CDR3 nucleotides are TGTGCCAGCACCGAGGGGGACAGTAGCACAGATACGCAGTATTTT.